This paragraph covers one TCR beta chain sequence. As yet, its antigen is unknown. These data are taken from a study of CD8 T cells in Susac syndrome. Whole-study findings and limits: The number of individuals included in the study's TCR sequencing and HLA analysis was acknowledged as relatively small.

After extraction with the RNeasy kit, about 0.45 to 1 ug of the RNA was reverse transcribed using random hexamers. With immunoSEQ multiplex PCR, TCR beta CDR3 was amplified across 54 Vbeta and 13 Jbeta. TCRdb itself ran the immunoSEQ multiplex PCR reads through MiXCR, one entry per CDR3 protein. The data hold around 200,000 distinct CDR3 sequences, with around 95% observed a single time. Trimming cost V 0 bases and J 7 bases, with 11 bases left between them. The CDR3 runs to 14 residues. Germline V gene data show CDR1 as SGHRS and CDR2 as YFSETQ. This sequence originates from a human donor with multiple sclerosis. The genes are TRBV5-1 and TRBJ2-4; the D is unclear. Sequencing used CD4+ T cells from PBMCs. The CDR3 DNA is TGCGCCAGCAGCTTGGGGTCGGTGCAGAACATTCAGTACTTC. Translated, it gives CASSLGSVQNIQYF.